Listed below are T cell receptor beta chains from one sample, sequenced in a study of blood T cell repertoires in COVID-19. The protocol was immunoSEQ multiplex PCR, while the TCRdb copy is restricted to in-frame clones and leaves out a portion. Among around 250,000 clones listed, roughly 90% were seen once. Input material: PBMCs or T cells enriched from blood (not recorded which). These receptors originate from a woman younger than 45 who had recovered from COVID-19. Each CDR3 is given without its conserved first and last residue. The D gene is left open where the match is weak. Clone size is stated in some rows and not others, as once, few, many or a class when expanded.

j_call v_call d_call clone_size cdr3_aa
TRBJ1-2 TRBV24-1 - - ATSGGEGVPYGYT
TRBJ1-2 TRBV30 - - AWSVGGAGT
TRBJ2-3 TRBV2 - - ASSELTDTQY
TRBJ2-5 TRBV9 TRBD1 - ASSVRTGGAETQY
TRBJ1-1 TRBV18 - - ASSPQGGTEAF
TRBJ2-5 TRBV6-1 TRBD1 - ASSEDRGRETQY
TRBJ1-2 TRBV5-1 TRBD1 - ASSLGQGAYYGYT
TRBJ2-1 TRBV4-2 - few ASSQDGRDRNEQF
TRBJ2-5 TRBV6-5 TRBD1 - ASSSRDRAQETQY
TRBJ2-5 TRBV24-1 - - ATSDLRRGGETQY
TRBJ1-2 TRBV15 TRBD1 few ATSTAQGESYGYT
TRBJ2-1 TRBV21-1 - - ASPAGGTNEQF
TRBJ2-5 TRBV11-2 TRBD2 - ASRRLRGRTVETQY
TRBJ1-1 TRBV6-2/TRBV6-3 - - ASSSWTRQASGPGQAF
TRBJ2-1 TRBV9 - once ASSVASGGTYNEQF
TRBJ2-7 TRBV5-1 TRBD2 - ASSLKRGDGYEQY
TRBJ1-1 TRBV28 TRBD1 - ASSFPSGQGLRAF
TRBJ1-5 TRBV2 - - ASSLLGEGNQPQH
TRBJ2-2 TRBV3-1/TRBV3-2 TRBD2 - ASSPSTRLAGVTGELF
TRBJ1-6 TRBV19 TRBD1 - ASSIDKGHNRGHAYNSPLH
TRBJ1-2 TRBV19 TRBD1 - ASSRGQANYGYT
TRBJ1-6 TRBV14 - - ASSQTGDSPLH
TRBJ1-5 TRBV28 - - ASSFIRGYSNQPQH
TRBJ2-2 TRBV27 - - ASNRPPLSEVNTGELF
TRBJ2-7 TRBV7-2 TRBD1 - ASRLMPGQGNEQY
TRBJ1-1 TRBV5-4 TRBD1 - ASSPQGANTEAF
TRBJ2-1 TRBV30 - - AGRGGNNEQF
TRBJ1-5 TRBV10-3 - - ATRSTREGYSNQPQH
TRBJ2-5 TRBV7-2 - - ASRSTGSTRETQY
TRBJ2-3 TRBV3-1/TRBV3-2 TRBD2 - ASSQDPPGGLVGAGDTQY
TRBJ1-5 TRBV2 - few ASTRIRDQPQH
TRBJ1-6 TRBV5-1 TRBD1 - ASSFGFATGNSPLH
TRBJ1-3 TRBV28 TRBD1 - ASRIQTGSHTIY
TRBJ1-1 TRBV7-2 - - ASSLLFNTEAF
TRBJ1-2 TRBV19 - - ASSISPRTANYGYT
TRBJ1-2 TRBV6-5 - - ASSQGYGYT
TRBJ1-2 TRBV27 - - ASSLNPRLYGYT
TRBJ1-5 TRBV28 - - ASSFGEFSNQPQH
TRBJ2-3 TRBV7-2 - - ASSQVGLPTDTQY